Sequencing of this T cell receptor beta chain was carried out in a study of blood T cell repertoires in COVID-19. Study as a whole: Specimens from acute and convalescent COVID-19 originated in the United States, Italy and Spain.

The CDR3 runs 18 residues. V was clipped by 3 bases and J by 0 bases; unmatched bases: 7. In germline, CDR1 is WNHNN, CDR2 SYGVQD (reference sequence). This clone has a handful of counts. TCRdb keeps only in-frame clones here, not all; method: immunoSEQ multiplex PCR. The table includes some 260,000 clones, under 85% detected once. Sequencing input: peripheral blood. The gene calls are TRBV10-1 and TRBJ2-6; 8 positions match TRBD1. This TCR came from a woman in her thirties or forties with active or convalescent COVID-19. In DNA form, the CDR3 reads TGCGCCAGCAGTGACCCTACAGGGGGTCGCTCTGGGGCCAACGTCCTGACTTTC. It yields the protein CASSDPTGGRSGANVLTF.